Below, 30 T cell receptor beta chains from the same sample are listed, as sequenced in a study of cytomegalovirus exposure and HLA in healthy donors. The data were produced by immunoSEQ multiplex PCR, yet TCRdb's version contains in-frame clones alone and is incomplete. The table shows 150,000 to 180,000 clones, with 86% occurring only once. Sequences were obtained from PBMCs. Receptors were obtained from a man between 18 and 29 years old in good health and CMV-seropositive.

This clone was found many times. The V gene is TRBV5-6, the J gene TRBJ2-1; D uncertain. The CDR3 is 12 residues long. The V end lost 4 bases, the J end lost 1 base, and 3 bases lay between the germline ends. Germline CDR1 and CDR2: SGHDT and YYEEEE. CDR3 loop: CASSRSYNEQFF. CDR3 bases: TGTGCCAGCAGCCGGTCCTACAATGAGCAGTTCTTC.

This sequence joins TRBV7-8 and TRBJ2-3; D is possibly TRBD2 (7 bases). V was cut by 0 bases and J by 2 bases, with 15 bases left in between. This CDR3 has 17 amino acids. Germline CDR1 SGHVS, CDR2 FQNEAQ. In DNA, the CDR3 is TGTGCCAGCAGCTTAGCGGGGGGGGCTCTAGCCACAGATACGCAGTATTTT. Translated, it gives CASSLAGGALATDTQYF.

This chain joins TRBV6-1 and TRBJ1-2; no reliable D call. This CDR3 is built from 14 residues. Germline loops: CDR1 MNHNS, CDR2 SASEGT. V dropped 1 base and J dropped 0 bases, with 6 bases sitting between them. DNA for the CDR3: TGTGCCAGCAGTGAAGTGGGAGCTAACTATGGCTACACCTTC. Its protein product is CASSEVGANYGYTF.

The gene calls are TRBV6-5 and TRBJ2-2, with 8 positions matching TRBD2. The germline CDR1 and CDR2 sequences are MNHEY and SVGAGI. The CDR3 is 14 residues long. The V and J ends lost 7 bases and 4 bases, in that order; junction bases with no gene match: 5. The CDR3 DNA follows: TGTGCCAGCACGGGAGGGACGGGCACCGGGGAGCTGTTTTTT. This codes for CASTGGTGTGELFF.

The rearrangement joins TRBV7-2 to TRBJ2-7; 8 bases match TRBD1. The germline CDR1 and CDR2 sequences are SGHTA and FQGNSA. This CDR3 is built from 15 residues. The trim removed 5 bases at V and 2 bases at J, leaving 8 bases unmatched. CDR3 bases: TGTGCCAGCAGCAGCCGACAGGGGATCGCCTACGAGCAGTACTTC. Residues: CASSSRQGIAYEQYF. Complete variable domain (other parts from reference TRBV7-2 and TRBJ2-7): GAGVSQSPSNKVTEKGKDVELRCDPISGHTALYWYRQSLGQGLEFLIYFQGNSAPDKSGLPSDRFSAERTGGSVSTLTIQRTQQEDSAVYLCASSSRQGIAYEQYFGPGTRLTVT.

The rearrangement links TRBV13 to TRBJ1-2, with TRBD1 identical over 8 bases. Losses at the gene ends were 4 bases for V and 4 bases for J; bases not matched to a gene: 8. This CDR3 comprises 15 residues. Germline-derived CDR1 and CDR2 are PRHDT and FYEKMQ (reference sequence). The CDR3 loop is CASSSRTGFSYGYTF. Written as DNA, the CDR3 is TGTGCCAGCAGCTCGCGGACAGGGTTCAGCTATGGCTACACCTTC.

The rearrangement links TRBV7-9 to TRBJ1-5; no reliable D call. The germline CDR1 and CDR2 sequences are SEHNR and FQNEAQ (reference sequence). Between the trimmed V and J ends, which lost 1 base and 6 bases, there was a span of 7 bases. This CDR3 spans 13 amino acids. The CDR3 coding sequence is TGTGCCAGCAGCTTAGTCGCGGGTCAGCCCCAGCATTTT. Its protein product is CASSLVAGQPQHF. The full variable domain, with the rest looked up from reference TRBV7-9 and TRBJ1-5, is DTGVSQNPRHKITKRGQNVTFRCDPISEHNRLYWYRQTLGQGPEFLTYFQNEAQLEKSRLLSDRFSAERPKGSFSTLEIQRTEQGDSAMYLCASSLVAGQPQHFGDGTRLSIL.

The CDR3 loop reads CASSFRTGRGTGGNEQFF. In DNA, the CDR3 is TGTGCCAGCAGCTTTCGAACGGGGAGGGGGACAGGGGGTAATGAGCAGTTCTTC. The chain recombines TRBV7-6 with TRBJ2-1; 11 positions agree with TRBD1. Germline CDR1 SGHVS, CDR2 FNYEAQ. CDR3 length: 18 residues. Trimming at V came to 3 bases and at J to 7 bases, leaving 14 bases not matched to a gene.

J is TRBJ2-2 and V is TRBV9; D is unclear. Trimming left V 1 base short and J 0 bases short, with 4 bases between. Germline-derived CDR1 and CDR2 are SGDLS and YYNGEE. The CDR3 runs to 14 residues. The CDR3 loop is CASSVYANTGELFF. The CDR3 bases are TGTGCCAGCAGCGTATATGCGAACACCGGGGAGCTGTTTTTT.

A few counts support this clone. This rearrangement joins TRBV11-2 to TRBJ2-4; D possibly corresponds to TRBD2 (6 bases). CDR3 length: 16 amino acids. V was trimmed by 9 bases and J by 6 bases, leaving 24 bases between them. Looked up from germline, CDR1 is SGHAT and CDR2 is FQNNGV. DNA of the CDR3: TGTGCCAGTTCAGGGATTGCTGGAGCCGGGGGAAACATTCAGTACTTC. The encoded protein is CASSGIAGAGGNIQYF.

The rearrangement links TRBV5-1 to TRBJ2-7; D possibly corresponds to TRBD2 (6 bases). The length of the CDR3 is 15 residues. The V gene lost 3 bases and the J gene lost 0 bases, with 13 bases spanning the gap. Germline values: CDR1 SGHRS, CDR2 YFSETQ. The CDR3 coding sequence is TGCGCCAGCAGCTCGCCATTGGGGGGCTCCTACGAGCAGTACTTC. Protein product: CASSSPLGGSYEQYF.

The V call is TRBV5-1, the J call TRBJ2-7; TRBD2 matches 8 bases. Germline CDR1 and CDR2: SGHRS and YFSETQ. The CDR3 loop spans 15 amino acids. Trimming cost V 2 bases and J 1 base; bases outside gene matches: 5. CDR3 loop: CASSFLAGSSYEQYF. Here the CDR3 DNA reads TGCGCCAGCAGCTTCTTAGCGGGAAGTTCCTACGAGCAGTACTTC.

This chain uses TRBV5-4 with TRBJ2-3; TRBD1 is a possible D gene (6 bases). Trimming stripped 4 bases from V and 0 bases from J, with 21 bases between. Per the germline V gene, CDR1 is SGHNT and CDR2 is YYREEE (reference sequence). This CDR3 comprises 18 residues. The CDR3 DNA reads TGTGCCAGCAGCCACGTCCCCACCGGGACAACTAGCACAGATACGCAGTATTTT. This codes for CASSHVPTGTTSTDTQYF.

The V and J genes are TRBV11-3 and TRBJ1-2, with 10 bases matching TRBD1. Trimming took 5 bases from V and 5 from J; bases not matched to a gene: 8. The CDR3 spans 15 residues. Germline CDR1 is SGHNT and CDR2 is YENEEA. The CDR3 nucleotides read TGTGCCAGCAGCATCACCGGGACAGGGGAATATGGCTACACCTTC. Translated: CASSITGTGEYGYTF.

The J gene is TRBJ2-7, the V gene TRBV7-6, with a possible D match to TRBD1 (6 bases). CDR1 and CDR2 (germline): SGHVS, FNYEAQ. V lost 5 bases and J 1 base, leaving 12 bases between the germline ends. The CDR3 loop spans 14 amino acids. In DNA, the CDR3 is TGTGCCAGCAGCCCCGAGACAGGATCCTACGAGCAGTACTTC. Protein sequence: CASSPETGSYEQYF.

The V and J genes are TRBV25-1 and TRBJ2-1; 8 bases agree with TRBD2. The CDR3 has 17 residues. With V trimmed by 1 base and J by 1 base, 6 bases remained unmatched. Germline V gene sequence: CDR1 MGHDK, CDR2 SYGVNS. The CDR3 DNA sequence: TGTGCCAGCAGTGAATGGTGGCAGCGGGGGTCCTACAATGAGCAGTTCTTC. It encodes CASSEWWQRGSYNEQFF.

The chain recombines TRBV10-3 with TRBJ2-1; the match to TRBD2 covers 9 bases. The CDR3 consists of 15 residues. Germline assignment: CDR1 ENHRY and CDR2 SYGVKD. J was trimmed by 7 bases and V by 0 bases; bases with no gene match: 4. The CDR3 sequence is CAISESGSGGNEQFF. CDR3 bases: TGTGCCATCAGTGAGTCGGGTAGCGGGGGAAATGAGCAGTTCTTC.

The chain uses TRBV27 and TRBJ2-1, with TRBD2 identical over 8 bases. The CDR3 sequence is 13 residues long. The J segment lost 6 bases and the V segment lost 8 bases, leaving 6 bases of the junction unmatched. CDR1 and CDR2 (germline): MNHEY, SMNVEV (reference sequence). This CDR3 reads CASGAGVVNEQFF. CDR3 nucleotide sequence: TGTGCCAGCGGAGCGGGAGTAGTCAATGAGCAGTTCTTC.

V and J are TRBV5-6 and TRBJ2-6, with D maybe TRBD1 (7 bases). Trimming pared 5 bases from V and 2 bases from J, leaving 11 bases between. The CDR3 loop spans 15 amino acids. Germline V gene lookup returns CDR1 SGHDT and CDR2 YYEEEE. CDR3 residues: CASRRRGAGANVLTF. Written as DNA, the CDR3 is TGTGCCAGCAGGCGCAGGGGGGCTGGGGCCAACGTCCTGACTTTC.

The chain combines TRBV30 with TRBJ2-7; possible D gene TRBD2, 6 bases. The V end was cut by 0 bases, the J end by 2 bases, with 17 bases between. This CDR3 has 16 residues. Germline V CDR1 and CDR2: GTSNPN, SVGIG (reference sequence). The CDR3 protein is CAWSVLDPAGPYEQYF. The CDR3 nucleotides are TGTGCCTGGAGTGTACTGGATCCCGCGGGGCCCTACGAGCAGTACTTC.

The table lists this clone with a count of one. Distinct nucleotide sequences in the sample also encode this CDR3. This chain connects TRBV27 to TRBJ2-3, with a weak D call TRBD1 (6 bases). The germline V gene encodes CDR1 MNHEY and CDR2 SMNVEV (reference sequence). The CDR3 loop spans 14 amino acids. The V end lost 10 bases, the J end lost 2 bases, and 16 bases lay between the germline ends. The CDR3 DNA is TGTGCCACCCACCTGACAGGACCCACAGATACGCAGTATTTT. Its protein product is CATHLTGPTDTQYF.

The genes are TRBV15 and TRBJ2-3; TRBD2 aligns across 7 bases. The V and J ends lost 4 bases and 2 bases, in that order; junction bases with no gene match: 12. The CDR3 length is 17 residues. Germline V gives CDR1 LNHNV, CDR2 YYDKDF (reference sequence). CDR3 sequence reads: CATSTYQAGAPTDTQYF. DNA of the CDR3: TGTGCCACCAGCACATATCAGGCGGGAGCCCCCACAGATACGCAGTATTTT. The full variable domain, completed using reference TRBV15 and TRBJ2-3, is DAMVIQNPRYQVTQFGKPVTLSCSQTLNHNVMYWYQQKSSQAPKLLFHYYDKDFNNEADTPDNFQSRRPNTSFCFLDIRSPGLGDTAMYLCATSTYQAGAPTDTQYFGPGTRLTVL.

The chain recombines TRBV5-1 with TRBJ2-1; the match to TRBD1 covers 8 bases. The CDR3 runs to 14 residues. V trimming: 3 bases; J trimming: 8 bases; junction bases outside the gene matches: 7. In germline, CDR1 is SGHRS, CDR2 YFSETQ. The DNA for the CDR3 is TGCGCCAGCAGCTCCGGACAGGGTTTTCATGAGCAGTTCTTC. Translation gives CASSSGQGFHEQFF.

V and J are TRBV5-1 and TRBJ2-1; 7 bases align to TRBD2. The V and J ends lost 4 bases and 2 bases, in that order; junction bases with no gene match: 6. CDR1 SGHRS and CDR2 YFSETQ come from the germline V gene. This CDR3 has 15 amino acids. Here the CDR3 reads CASSPAGHTYNEQFF. CDR3 DNA: TGCGCCAGCAGCCCAGCGGGGCATACCTACAATGAGCAGTTCTTC. Full variable domain (outside the CDR3, taken from reference TRBV5-1 and TRBJ2-1): KAGVTQTPRYLIKTRGQQVTLSCSPISGHRSVSWYQQTPGQGLQFLFEYFSETQRNKGNFPGRFSGRQFSNSRSEMNVSTLELGDSALYLCASSPAGHTYNEQFFGPGTRLTVL.

CDR3 sequence (DNA): TGTGCCAGCAGACGGGACAGGGAAACAGATACGCAGTATTTT. Amino acids: CASRRDRETDTQYF. This chain uses TRBV2 with TRBJ2-3, with TRBD1 matching 9 bases. J lost 3 bases, V lost 6 bases, and 4 bases had no gene match. CDR1 SNHLY and CDR2 FYNNEI come from the germline V gene. The CDR3 runs to 14 residues.

The rearrangement joins TRBV5-1 to TRBJ2-3; D is unresolved. CDR1 is SGHRS and CDR2 is YFSETQ in the germline V gene. Trimming took 2 bases from V and 2 from J, leaving 3 bases between them. CDR3 length: 12 amino acids. In nucleotides, the CDR3 is TGCGCCAGCAGCTTAGCCACAGATACGCAGTATTTT. This translates into CASSLATDTQYF.

The chain carries TRBV2 and TRBJ1-1; D might be TRBD1 (6 bases). V was clipped by 3 bases and J by 13 bases, with 15 bases between them. The CDR3 has 12 amino acids. Germline V gene lookup returns CDR1 SNHLY and CDR2 FYNNEI. The CDR3 spells CASSEGAEIDFF. CDR3 nucleotides: TGTGCCAGCAGTGAGGGGGCTGAAATAGATTTCTTT.

The V call is TRBV6-6, the J call TRBJ2-3; 9 bases line up with TRBD1. The CDR3 totals 16 residues. J gave up 5 bases and V 6 bases, and 12 bases lay outside the gene matches. Germline values: CDR1 MNHNY, CDR2 SVGAGI (reference sequence). CDR3 DNA: TGTGCCAGCAGGGGGGCCGGGACAGGGTTTGGAGATACGCAGTATTTT. This translates into CASRGAGTGFGDTQYF.

This sequence joins TRBV5-3 and TRBJ2-2; TRBD1 aligns across 8 bases. Being an ORF, TRBV5-3 has a function that is uncertain. This CDR3 spans 17 amino acids. Unmatched junction bases numbered 7, after V lost 0 bases and J lost 3 bases. The CDR3 DNA follows: TGTGCCAGAAGCTTGGGCCTCAGGGGGCGCGACACCGGGGAGCTGTTTTTT. Amino acid sequence: CARSLGLRGRDTGELFF.

The rearrangement uses TRBV7-9 and TRBJ2-7; D not certain. CDR3 length: 15 residues. V shed 5 bases and J shed 1 base, with 15 bases lying between them. CDR1 is SEHNR and CDR2 is FQNEAQ in the germline V gene (reference sequence). The CDR3 DNA is TGTGCCAGCAGCCGTCCGATTCTCGGGTCCTACGAGCAGTACTTC. Its translation: CASSRPILGSYEQYF. Using reference TRBV7-9 and TRBJ2-7 for the parts outside the CDR3, the full variable domain is DTGVSQNPRHKITKRGQNVTFRCDPISEHNRLYWYRQTLGQGPEFLTYFQNEAQLEKSRLLSDRFSAERPKGSFSTLEIQRTEQGDSAMYLCASSRPILGSYEQYFGPGTRLTVT.